A selection of T cell receptor beta chains follows, all from one sample in a study of CD8 T cells in Susac syndrome. Via MiXCR, TCRdb re-called the immunoSEQ multiplex PCR reads, giving one row per CDR3 protein. The sample gives roughly 180,000 distinct CDR3 sequences, approximately 94% of which show up once; 0.085% to 0.13% is in the top ten. The sequenced sample consisted of CD4+ T cells from PBMCs. The receptors stem from a human donor in good health. CDR3s include the opening cysteine and the closing phenylalanine or tryptophan. A D gene is named only where the DNA matches it firmly.

j_gene,d_gene,v_gene,CDR3nt,CDR3aa
TRBJ2-3,TRBD2,TRBV20-1,TGCAGTGCCATCTGGGCGGGAGGCGTCACAGATACGCAGTATTTT,CSAIWAGGVTDTQYF
TRBJ1-1,TRBD1,TRBV30,TGTGCCTGGAACAGGGGGCGTACTGAAGCTTTCTTT,CAWNRGRTEAFF
TRBJ2-3,NA,TRBV27,TGTGCCAGCAGGAGATACCCCAGGTCGGGCACAGATACGCAGTATTTT,CASRRYPRSGTDTQYF
TRBJ2-1,NA,TRBV28,TGTGCCAGCGGCTGGACAGAAAATGAGCAGTTCTTC,CASGWTENEQFF
TRBJ2-7,TRBD1,TRBV6-5,TGTGCCAGCAGAGGGACAGGGGGCCTCTACGAGCAGTACTTC,CASRGTGGLYEQYF
TRBJ1-5,NA,TRBV30,TGTGCCTGGAGTGTACTAGGCAGGGCACAGCCCCAGCATTTT,CAWSVLGRAQPQHF
TRBJ1-2,TRBD1,TRBV18,TGTGCCAGCTCCCCAAGACAGGGAGATGGCTACACCTTC,CASSPRQGDGYTF
TRBJ1-1,NA,TRBV30,TGTGCCTGGAGTGTACTGGGGCAAGACACTGAAGCTTTCTTT,CAWSVLGQDTEAFF
TRBJ2-1,TRBD1,TRBV11-3,TGTGCCAGCAGCTTAGCCCGGGACAGGGTGTTGTTCTTC,CASSLARDRVLFF
TRBJ2-7,TRBD2,TRBV29-1,TGCAGCGTTGAAAGGCTAGCGGGACTGTACGAGCAGTACTTC,CSVERLAGLYEQYF